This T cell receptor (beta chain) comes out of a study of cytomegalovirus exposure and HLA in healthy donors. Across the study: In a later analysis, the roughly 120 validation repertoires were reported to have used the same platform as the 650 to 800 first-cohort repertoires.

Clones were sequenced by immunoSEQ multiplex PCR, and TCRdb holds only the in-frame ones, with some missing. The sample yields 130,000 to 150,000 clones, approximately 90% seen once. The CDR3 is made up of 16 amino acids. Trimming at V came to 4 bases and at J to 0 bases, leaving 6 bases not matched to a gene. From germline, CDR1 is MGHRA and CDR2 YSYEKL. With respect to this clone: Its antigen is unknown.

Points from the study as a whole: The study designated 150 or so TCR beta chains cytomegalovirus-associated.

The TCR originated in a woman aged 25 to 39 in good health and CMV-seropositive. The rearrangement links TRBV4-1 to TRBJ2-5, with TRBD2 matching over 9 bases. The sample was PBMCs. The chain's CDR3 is CASSLGSGGYQETQYF. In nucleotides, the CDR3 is TGCGCCAGCAGCCTGGGTAGCGGGGGATACCAAGAGACCCAGTACTTC.